The rows below give T cell receptor beta chains drawn from one sample of a study of T cell repertoires in cytomegalovirus infection. TCRdb called the reads again in MiXCR, with one record for every CDR3 protein. The table lists about 180,000 distinct CDR3 sequences, roughly an eighth of them singletons. The specimen sequenced was PBMCs. These receptors were obtained from a human donor in good health (CMV status not recorded). Some clones in this sample may be carry-over from other donors' samples. Both conserved end residues are part of each CDR3. The order of the fields is D gene, J gene, clone size, V gene, CDR3 DNA, CDR3 protein. A D gene is named only where the DNA matches it firmly. Clone sizes are given selectively: once, few, many, or a class where the clone is expanded.

D gene: NA; J gene: TRBJ1-1; clone size: few; V gene: TRBV5-1; CDR3 DNA: TGCGCCAGCAGCTTGCCTAGTCAGATGAACACTGAAGCTTTCTTT; CDR3 protein: CASSLPSQMNTEAFF
D gene: TRBD1; J gene: TRBJ2-4; clone size: many; V gene: TRBV23-1; CDR3 DNA: TGCGCCAGCACCCCCCGGACAGGGAGACTAGCCAAAAACATTCAGTACTTC; CDR3 protein: CASTPRTGRLAKNIQYF
D gene: NA; J gene: TRBJ2-1; clone size: few; V gene: TRBV4-1; CDR3 DNA: TGCGCCAGCAGCACCACTAGACGCTACAATGAGCAGTTCTTC; CDR3 protein: CASSTTRRYNEQFF
D gene: NA; J gene: TRBJ1-2; clone size: many; V gene: TRBV7-8; CDR3 DNA: TGTGCCAGCAGCTTAGGCCCGACTCAGGGCCGTAATAGGGGCTACACCTTC; CDR3 protein: CASSLGPTQGRNRGYTF
D gene: NA; J gene: TRBJ2-1; clone size: many; V gene: TRBV7-3; CDR3 DNA: TGTGCCAGCAGCCCCACGGGTCCCCAGCGGGTGAGACCCTACAATGAGCAGTTCTTC; CDR3 protein: CASSPTGPQRVRPYNEQFF
D gene: NA; J gene: TRBJ2-7; clone size: many; V gene: TRBV4-3; CDR3 DNA: TGCGCCAGCAGCCAAGGACTAGAAGGTGCCTACGAGCAGTACTTC; CDR3 protein: CASSQGLEGAYEQYF
D gene: NA; J gene: TRBJ2-1; clone size: many; V gene: TRBV6-1; CDR3 DNA: TGTGCCAGCAGCTCTGGTGGGGTGTTCTACAATGAGCAGTTCTTC; CDR3 protein: CASSSGGVFYNEQFF
D gene: NA; J gene: TRBJ2-6; clone size: few; V gene: TRBV15; CDR3 DNA: TGTGCCACCAGCGGAAGACAAGTCTCTGGGGCCAACGTCCTGACTTTC; CDR3 protein: CATSGRQVSGANVLTF
D gene: TRBD1; J gene: TRBJ1-5; clone size: NA; V gene: TRBV7-6; CDR3 DNA: TGTGCCAGCAGCCCTAGACAGGGCGGCCAGCCCCAGCATTTT; CDR3 protein: CASSPRQGGQPQHF
D gene: TRBD2; J gene: TRBJ2-7; clone size: many; V gene: TRBV7-8; CDR3 DNA: TGTGCCAGCAGCGGACTAGCGGCTACCTACGAGCAGTACTTC; CDR3 protein: CASSGLAATYEQYF
D gene: TRBD2; J gene: TRBJ2-7; clone size: few; V gene: TRBV20-1; CDR3 DNA: TGCAGTGGACGGGGGGGCCTAGGCGAGCAGTACTTC; CDR3 protein: CSGRGGLGEQYF
D gene: NA; J gene: TRBJ1-5; clone size: few; V gene: TRBV28; CDR3 DNA: TGTGCCAGCACCCCTTTTCCAGGGATGAGCAATCAGCCCCAGCATTTT; CDR3 protein: CASTPFPGMSNQPQHF
D gene: NA; J gene: TRBJ1-2; clone size: many; V gene: TRBV19; CDR3 DNA: TGTGCCAGTAGCTCGCGGAAGACAGGACTATTCTATGGCTACACCTTC; CDR3 protein: CASSSRKTGLFYGYTF
D gene: NA; J gene: TRBJ1-5; clone size: few; V gene: TRBV6-6; CDR3 DNA: TGTGCCAGCATGCGGGTGGGTAATCAGCCCCAGCATTTT; CDR3 protein: CASMRVGNQPQHF
D gene: TRBD1; J gene: TRBJ2-6; clone size: NA; V gene: TRBV5-1; CDR3 DNA: TGCGCCAGCAGCCGGGACAGAGGGCCTGGGGCCAACGTCCTGACTTTC; CDR3 protein: CASSRDRGPGANVLTF
D gene: TRBD2; J gene: TRBJ2-3; clone size: NA; V gene: TRBV5-6; CDR3 DNA: TGTGCCAGCAGCTCGGGAGGAGCGAATCTCGCAGATACGCAGTATTTT; CDR3 protein: CASSSGGANLADTQYF
D gene: TRBD2; J gene: TRBJ2-3; clone size: many; V gene: TRBV5-1; CDR3 DNA: TGCGCCAGCAGCGTGGGACTAGCGGGATATGGGACAGATACGCAGTATTTT; CDR3 protein: CASSVGLAGYGTDTQYF
D gene: TRBD1; J gene: TRBJ2-2; clone size: many; V gene: TRBV28; CDR3 DNA: TGTGCCAGCAGTACAAGACAGGGGGTACTCGGGGAGCTGTTTTTT; CDR3 protein: CASSTRQGVLGELFF
D gene: NA; J gene: TRBJ2-1; clone size: few; V gene: TRBV6-2/TRBV6-3; CDR3 DNA: TGTGCCAGCAGTCTTGAGACTCCCTACAATGAGCAGTTCTTC; CDR3 protein: CASSLETPYNEQFF
D gene: NA; J gene: TRBJ1-5; clone size: few; V gene: TRBV3-1; CDR3 DNA: TGTGCCAGCAGCCAACCCGGGGACCAGCCCCAGCATTTT; CDR3 protein: CASSQPGDQPQHF
D gene: NA; J gene: TRBJ1-1; clone size: NA; V gene: TRBV20-1; CDR3 DNA: TGCAGTGCTAGAGTACAGACGAACACTGAAGCTTTCTTT; CDR3 protein: CSARVQTNTEAFF
D gene: TRBD2; J gene: TRBJ2-3; clone size: few; V gene: TRBV24-1; CDR3 DNA: TGTGCCACCAGTGATCCGAGCGGGAGGGGAGATACGCAGTATTTT; CDR3 protein: CATSDPSGRGDTQYF
D gene: TRBD1; J gene: TRBJ1-1; clone size: many; V gene: TRBV7-6; CDR3 DNA: TGTGCCAGCAGCTTAGACAGGGGTCCCCGCTGGAACACTGAAGCTTTCTTT; CDR3 protein: CASSLDRGPRWNTEAFF
D gene: TRBD1; J gene: TRBJ1-5; clone size: few; V gene: TRBV29-1; CDR3 DNA: TGCAGCGTTGAGTTAGGGGGCCTCAATCAGCCCCAGCATTTT; CDR3 protein: CSVELGGLNQPQHF
D gene: NA; J gene: TRBJ2-7; clone size: many; V gene: TRBV7-2; CDR3 DNA: TGTGCCAGCAGCTCAATAAGGATCGGAGAGCAGTACTTC; CDR3 protein: CASSSIRIGEQYF
D gene: TRBD2; J gene: TRBJ2-2; clone size: few; V gene: TRBV29-1; CDR3 DNA: TGCAGCGTTGAGAGGGGACTAAACACCGGGGAGCTGTTTTTT; CDR3 protein: CSVERGLNTGELFF
D gene: NA; J gene: TRBJ1-2; clone size: few; V gene: TRBV7-3; CDR3 DNA: TGTGCCAGCAGCCCACCGTGGCCCGATCGTCACACCTTC; CDR3 protein: CASSPPWPDRHTF